These 20 T cell receptor beta chains were sequenced from one sample in a study of cytomegalovirus exposure and HLA in healthy donors. Produced via immunoSEQ multiplex PCR; TCRdb's table is partial and in-frame only. The table lists fewer than 250,000 clones, approximately 87% of them singletons, with 2.6% in the top ten. The source material was PBMCs. The origin of the receptors is a man younger than 35 in good health and CMV-seronegative.

The genes are TRBV5-1 and TRBJ2-2; 7 bases map to TRBD1. The CDR3 has 15 amino acids. J was trimmed by 2 bases and V by 4 bases; bases with no gene match: 5. The germline gives CDR1 SGHRS, CDR2 YFSETQ. CDR3 residues: CASSPGTANTGELFF. The CDR3 DNA follows: TGCGCCAGCAGCCCCGGGACAGCAAACACCGGGGAGCTGTTTTTT.

The chain links TRBV28 to TRBJ1-2; no clear D. The CDR3 extends over 14 amino acids. With 5 bases removed from V and 1 base from J, the gap between germline ends came to 11 bases. From germline, CDR1 is MDHEN and CDR2 SYDVKM. This CDR3 is CASSTHRSNYGYTF. Written as DNA, the CDR3 is TGTGCCAGCAGTACCCACCGCAGTAACTATGGCTACACCTTC.

The chain couples TRBV2 to TRBJ1-2, with D uncertain. Germline V gene sequence: CDR1 SNHLY, CDR2 FYNNEI. The CDR3 runs 13 residues. Deletions cut 3 bases from V and 8 bases from J, with 13 bases between. This CDR3 is CASSENLPRGYTF. The CDR3 DNA reads TGTGCCAGCAGTGAGAACCTCCCGAGGGGCTACACCTTC.

This chain links TRBV2 with TRBJ2-5; 10 nucleotides agree with TRBD1. Trimming took 4 bases from V and 2 from J; bases not matched to a gene: 4. Germline V gene sequence: CDR1 SNHLY, CDR2 FYNNEI. There are 15 residues in the CDR3. The CDR3 loop is CASSVQGQGQETQYF. Written as DNA, the CDR3 is TGTGCCAGCAGTGTGCAGGGACAGGGGCAAGAGACCCAGTACTTC.

This chain uses TRBV30 with TRBJ2-2; 8 bases fit TRBD2. Losses at the gene ends were 2 bases for V and 6 bases for J; bases not matched to a gene: 23. The germline V gene has CDR1 GTSNPN and CDR2 SVGIG (reference sequence). The CDR3 totals 20 residues. As DNA, the CDR3 is TGTGCCTGGAGTAGACTTTGGGCCCCTCTTCCGGGACTAGTGGCCGGGGAGCTGTTTTTT. Amino acids: CAWSRLWAPLPGLVAGELFF.

The chain employs TRBV7-2 and TRBJ2-5; tentatively, D is TRBD1 (7 bases). CDR3 length: 14 residues. The V and J ends lost 5 bases and 1 base respectively, with 11 bases between them. The germline V gene encodes CDR1 SGHTA and CDR2 FQGNSA. Written as DNA, the CDR3 is TGTGCCAGCAGCCCAGGGGGGTTCCAAGAGACCCAGTACTTC. Protein: CASSPGGFQETQYF.

The chain recombines TRBV28 with TRBJ2-2, with 14 positions matching TRBD2. Germline values: CDR1 MDHEN, CDR2 SYDVKM. The CDR3 covers 17 residues. With V trimmed by 4 bases and J by 3 bases, 4 bases remained unmatched. CDR3 sequence reads: CASSSGLAGVYTGELFF. CDR3 coding DNA: TGTGCCAGCAGTTCGGGACTAGCGGGGGTATACACCGGGGAGCTGTTTTTT.

V gene TRBV19 combines with J gene TRBJ1-1; D is unresolved. Germline CDR1 LNHDA, CDR2 SQIVND (reference sequence). The CDR3 runs 13 residues. Deletions cut 7 bases from V and 0 bases from J, with 9 bases between. The CDR3 reads CASTHYMNTEAFF. CDR3 DNA sequence: TGTGCCAGTACTCACTATATGAACACTGAAGCTTTCTTT.

With regard to this clone: Additional DNA sequences in this sample encode the identical CDR3. This chain links TRBV28 with TRBJ2-7; 12 bases map to TRBD2. CDR1 and CDR2 from the germline V gene are MDHEN and SYDVKM. The CDR3 length is 14 residues. V lost 2 bases to trimming and J lost 5 bases; unmatched junction nucleotides: 1. The DNA of the CDR3 is TGTGCCAGCAGTTTACTAGCGGGGGGGAACGAGCAGTACTTC. This codes for CASSLLAGGNEQYF.

CDR3 bases: TGTGCCAGCAGTACAGAAGACAGGGGTGATTACGAGCAGTACTTC. Protein sequence: CASSTEDRGDYEQYF. J is TRBJ2-7 and V is TRBV2; 8 positions match TRBD1. The CDR3 contains 15 residues. J was trimmed by 4 bases and V by 5 bases; bases with no gene match: 10. Germline V gene lookup returns CDR1 SNHLY and CDR2 FYNNEI.

This sequence joins TRBV10-3 and TRBJ2-5, with a tentative D call TRBD1 (6 bases). The CDR3 has 16 residues. Germline CDR1 reads ENHRY; CDR2 reads SYGVKD. Trimming stripped 0 bases from V and 5 bases from J, with 16 bases between. As DNA, the CDR3 is TGTGCCATCAGTGAGTCAAGTCGTGGGGGCGCGGAGACCCAGTACTTC. Amino acid sequence: CAISESSRGGAETQYF.

The gene calls are TRBV21-1 and TRBJ2-7; the table gives TRBD1 as D, unverified against the DNA. TRBV21-1 is a pseudogene segment. The CDR3 is 16 residues long. The CDR3 DNA is TGTGCCAGCAGCAGAATCCAAAATCCGAACAGTTACGAGCAGTACTTC. Protein: CASSRIQNPNSYEQYF.

The chain is built from TRBV7-2 and TRBJ1-5; a possible D gene is TRBD1 (5 bases). The CDR3 runs to 16 residues. Trimming left V 0 bases short and J 2 bases short, with 11 bases between. Per the germline V gene, CDR1 is SGHTA and CDR2 is FQGNSA. CDR3 residues: CASSLAGGRRNQPQHF. The CDR3 DNA reads TGTGCCAGCAGCTTAGCGGGGGGAAGGCGCAATCAGCCCCAGCATTTT.

As DNA, the CDR3 is TGTGCCAGCAGTTGGACTAGCGGGAGTGATGAGCAGTTCTTC. Translated: CASSWTSGSDEQFF. The V gene is TRBV6-6, the J gene TRBJ2-1; the match to TRBD2 covers 13 bases. The germline gives CDR1 MNHNY, CDR2 SVGAGI (reference sequence). Trimming took 4 bases from V and 8 from J; bases not matched to a gene: 2. This CDR3 region has 14 residues.

This clone showed up just a few times. The rearrangement joins TRBV2 to TRBJ1-4; 9 nucleotides agree with TRBD1. CDR1 is SNHLY and CDR2 is FYNNEI in the germline V gene. This CDR3 region has 15 residues. V was clipped by 0 bases and J by 10 bases; unmatched bases: 6. CDR3 protein: CASSEAGDRVGKLFF. In DNA form, the CDR3 reads TGTGCCAGCAGTGAAGCAGGGGACAGGGTGGGAAAACTGTTTTTT.

This sequence joins TRBV11-2 and TRBJ2-1; 9 bases are shared with TRBD1. The germline CDR1 and CDR2 sequences are SGHAT and FQNNGV. There are 13 residues in the CDR3. The J segment lost 10 bases and the V segment lost 6 bases, leaving 7 bases of the junction unmatched. CDR3 DNA: TGTGCCAGCAGGTGGACAGGGGAAGACGAGCAGTTCTTC. Residues: CASRWTGEDEQFF.

The chain joins TRBV18 to TRBJ1-4; 9 bases fit TRBD1. V shed 3 bases, J shed 7 bases, and the junction held 6 bases outside the gene matches. Germline V gene lookup returns CDR1 KGHSH and CDR2 LQKENI. The CDR3 is 15 residues long. As DNA, the CDR3 is TGTGCCAGCTCACCGCCACAGGGGGCGTTTGAAAAACTGTTTTTT. It specifies CASSPPQGAFEKLFF.

The CDR3 is CASSLGPQGYEQYF. The CDR3 DNA reads TGCGCCAGCAGCTTAGGGCCACAGGGCTACGAGCAGTACTTC. V gene TRBV10-1 combines with J gene TRBJ2-7, with D possibly matching TRBD1 (6 bases). The CDR3 runs to 14 residues. V was clipped by 6 bases and J by 3 bases, with 15 bases between them. Germline V gives CDR1 WNHNN, CDR2 SYGVQD (reference sequence).

The chain combines TRBV5-1 with TRBJ1-2, with 8 bases fitting TRBD1. Germline-derived CDR1 and CDR2 are SGHRS and YFSETQ. With V trimmed by 4 bases and J by 5 bases, 7 bases remained unmatched. The CDR3 sequence is 14 residues long. The CDR3 is CASSVGQGGYGYTF. For the CDR3, the DNA is TGCGCCAGCAGCGTCGGACAGGGAGGGTATGGCTACACCTTC.

V and J are TRBV19 and TRBJ1-1; a weak D match, TRBD1 (5 bases). Trimming shortened V by 7 bases and J by 6 bases, and 12 bases separated the two germline ends. The CDR3 is 12 amino acids. Germline values: CDR1 LNHDA, CDR2 SQIVND (reference sequence). The CDR3 bases are TGTGCCAGTACTCTCCCAGGGCCTGAAGCTTTCTTT. Translating gives CASTLPGPEAFF.